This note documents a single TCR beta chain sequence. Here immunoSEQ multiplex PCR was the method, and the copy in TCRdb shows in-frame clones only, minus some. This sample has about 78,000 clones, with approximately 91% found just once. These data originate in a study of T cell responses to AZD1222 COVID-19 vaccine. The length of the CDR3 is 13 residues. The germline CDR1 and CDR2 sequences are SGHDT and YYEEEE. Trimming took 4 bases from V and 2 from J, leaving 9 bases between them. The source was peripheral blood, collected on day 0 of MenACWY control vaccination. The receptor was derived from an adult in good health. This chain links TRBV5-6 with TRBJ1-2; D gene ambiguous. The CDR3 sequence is CASSIRRNYGYTF. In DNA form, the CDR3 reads TGTGCCAGCAGCATACGCCGGAACTATGGCTACACCTTC.